A single sample gave rise to the 3 T cell receptor beta chains below, sequenced in a study of T-cell reconstitution after alpha-beta-depleted transplantation in children. Construction of the TCRbeta library involved unique molecular identifiers. One entry per CDR3 protein results from TCRdb running MiXCR on the PCR reads. The sample has approximately 200,000 distinct CDR3 sequences, about 14% seen once. Sequencing was performed on PBMCs from the stem cell graft donor, taken from the stem cell graft. The source is a human donor who donated a stem cell graft to a child with acute lymphoblastic leukemia.

In its sample, this clonotype was seen many times. This rearrangement joins TRBV9 to TRBJ2-2; D is uncertain. In germline, CDR1 is SGDLS, CDR2 YYNGEE. The ends were cut back, 4 bases at V and 7 bases at J, with 11 bases in the middle. The CDR3 spans 13 residues. The CDR3 is CASSLPGRGELFF. The DNA of the CDR3 is TGTGCCAGCAGCCTCCCGGGCCGCGGGGAGCTGTTTTTT.

This clonotype has a count of ten or more. V gene TRBV5-1 combines with J gene TRBJ1-2; D might be TRBD1 (5 bases). This CDR3 is 15 amino acids long. V was pared by 4 bases and J by 5 bases, with 18 bases between. Per germline, CDR1 SGHRS and CDR2 YFSETQ. Written as DNA, the CDR3 is TGCGCCAGCAGCCGCGCCCCGGACACTCCTTATGGCTACACCTTC. This gives the protein CASSRAPDTPYGYTF.

This clonotype was detected a few times. The genes are TRBV7-8 and TRBJ2-7, with D possibly matching TRBD2 (5 bases). V was trimmed by 1 base and J by 2 bases, leaving 15 bases between them. CDR1 SGHVS and CDR2 FQNEAQ come from the germline V gene. This CDR3 spans 16 amino acids. In nucleotides, the CDR3 is TGTGCCAGCAGCTTAGTATTGTCGGGGAGCACCTACGAGCAGTACTTC. Translated, it gives CASSLVLSGSTYEQYF.